This T cell receptor beta chain stems from a study of blood T cell repertoires in COVID-19. The wider study: Samples taken during acute and convalescent COVID-19 were collected in the United States, Italy and Spain. From T cells, B-cell-depleted T cells, or PBMCs came the material, which was cDNA or gDNA.

Germline values: CDR1 SNHLY, CDR2 FYNNEI. The CDR3 extends over 12 amino acids. The V end lost 6 bases, the J end lost 7 bases, and 13 bases lay between the germline ends. In the original workflow: Counts of nucleated cells, estimated from reference gene primer amplification, were obtained. Clones were sequenced by immunoSEQ multiplex PCR, and TCRdb holds only the in-frame ones, with some missing. The V and J calls and clone size are taken from that table; D and trimming were inferred from the DNA. The sample carries about 95,000 clones, 89% recorded once. The genes are TRBV2 and TRBJ2-7, with TRBD2 as a possible D gene (6 bases). The sequencing sample was made of peripheral blood. The receptor comes from a woman aged 70-85 years with acute or convalescent COVID-19. The CDR3 protein is CASRAGRQEQYF. CDR3 DNA sequence: TGTGCCAGCAGGGCGGGGAGACAAGAGCAGTACTTC. The entire variable domain, with the rest obtained from reference TRBV2 and TRBJ2-7, is as follows: EPEVTQTPSHQVTQMGQEVILRCVPISNHLYFYWYRQILGQKVEFLVSFYNNEISEKSEIFDDQFSVERPDGSNFTLKIRSTKLEDSAMYFCASRAGRQEQYFGPGTRLTVT.